This T cell receptor beta chain was found in a study of blood T cell repertoires in COVID-19 (dated by TCRdb to about 2020). For the wider study: Samples covering the acute and convalescent phases of COVID-19 were provided by collaborators in the United States, Italy and Spain. The material from the prospective study consisted of cDNA or gDNA derived from T cells, B-cell-depleted T cells, or PBMCs. The dataset comprised deeply sampled blood TCRbeta repertoires from subjects exposed to, actively infected with, or recovered from COVID-19. The repertoires were released in a freely available public database meant as a resource for research on the immune response to SARS-CoV-2. Samples were obtained from the ongoing ImmuneRACE study (first 160 participants) and from roughly 1,300 subjects provided by 6 global collaborators. Nearly every sample came with metadata listing a de-identified subject ID, COVID-19 status, age in years and sex. Where available, HLA class I and class II types were obtained from metadata supplied by the sample provider rather than from assay-based typing.

Each collaborating institution followed its own protocols to collect whole blood in K2EDTA tubes. Collaborator samples were shipped for TCRbeta analysis as frozen whole blood, isolated PBMCs, or DNA extracted from either sample type. Note on this clone: There is no known antigen for this receptor. No base quality information exists; no much larger clone differs at one position.

Reading the germline V gene gives CDR1 SNHLY and CDR2 FYNNEI. From the cysteine up to the phenylalanine, the CDR3 has a length of 15 residues. Only CDR3 DNA remains: 45 bases, in frame from the first base. Relative to germline, V is 4 bases shorter and J is 1 base shorter, with 10 bases between their ends. What the authors observed across the whole study: The amount of clinical and demographic metadata varied by source and participant and was provided uncurated.

TCRbeta CDR3 regions were amplified from genomic DNA by means of the immunoSEQ Assay, a bias-controlled multiplex PCR. The source study handled its data this way. The number of nucleated cells in each sample was estimated from the amplification of reference gene primers within the assay. To quantify the absolute abundance of each unique TCRbeta CDR3 rearrangement, sequence reads were collapsed and filtered. For each sample, productive Simpson clonality was calculated by taking the square root of Simpson's diversity index across productive rearrangements. Not all clones reach the TCRdb copy of this immuneACCESS table, which keeps in-frame sequences only. Checked studies attribute under half of the gap to unresolved V genes and leave the rest unexplained. For V, J and clone size, that table is used; D and trimming come from the DNA. Within this sample are under 350,000 clones, with about 89% of them counted one time only. Approximately 4.3% of the sample goes to the ten largest clones.

The sequence was collected from a man in his forties with acute or convalescent COVID-19. Material: peripheral blood. The chain is encoded by TRBV2 joined to TRBJ2-2, and the D gene may be TRBD1, 5 bases matching. CDR3 protein: CASSGQGRNTGELFF. The sequenced DNA: TGTGCCAGCAGTGGTCAGGGAAGGAACACCGGGGAGCTGTTTTTT.